The clone carrying this T cell receptor (beta chain) was observed a single time. Using immunoSEQ multiplex PCR, the repertoire was profiled, and TCRdb retains in-frame clones only, with some absent. This repertoire shows roughly 1,000,000 clones, 75% to 80% found once; its top ten account for 0.5% to 0.65%. The data were obtained in a study of shared clonotypes between healthy human individuals. Looked up from germline, CDR1 is SGHRS and CDR2 is YFSETQ. V was pared by 6 bases and J by 1 base, with 16 bases between. CDR3 size: 15 residues. Those who donated were healthy HIV-negative adults, with no recent acute infections or vaccinations reported.

The specimen sequenced was memory CD4+ T cells from PBMCs. Regarding subset: CD45RA-negative fraction. This receptor was obtained from a man in his late teens or twenties in good health. Some clones in this sample may be carry-over from other donors' samples. V and J are TRBV5-1 and TRBJ1-1, with D uncertain. The CDR3 region is CASIPSTAANTEAFF. The CDR3 DNA is TGCGCCAGCATCCCTTCGACGGCCGCGAACACTGAAGCTTTCTTT.